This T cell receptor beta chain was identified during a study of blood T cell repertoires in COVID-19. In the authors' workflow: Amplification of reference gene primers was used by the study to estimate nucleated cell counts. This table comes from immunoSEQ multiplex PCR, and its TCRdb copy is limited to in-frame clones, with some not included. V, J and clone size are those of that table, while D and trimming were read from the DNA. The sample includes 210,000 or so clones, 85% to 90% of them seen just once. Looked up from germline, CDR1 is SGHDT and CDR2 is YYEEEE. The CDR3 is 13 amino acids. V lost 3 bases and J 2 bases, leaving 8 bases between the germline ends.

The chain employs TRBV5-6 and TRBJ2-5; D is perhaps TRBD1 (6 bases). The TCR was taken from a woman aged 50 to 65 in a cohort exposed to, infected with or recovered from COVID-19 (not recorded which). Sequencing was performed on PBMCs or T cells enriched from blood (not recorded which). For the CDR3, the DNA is TGTGCCAGCAGCTGGGACAATCAAGAGACCCAGTACTTC. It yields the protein CASSWDNQETQYF.